The 4 T cell receptor beta chains given below trace back to one sample, sequenced in a study of blood T cell repertoires in COVID-19. Produced via immunoSEQ multiplex PCR; TCRdb's table is partial and in-frame only. The table shows some 110,000 clones, with 82% occurring only once. Material for sequencing was peripheral blood. The source of these receptors is a man in his sixties with acute or convalescent COVID-19.

The J gene is TRBJ1-1, the V gene TRBV25-1; 10 nucleotides align to TRBD1. Germline V lookup: CDR1 MGHDK, CDR2 SYGVNS. J was trimmed by 1 base and V by 3 bases; bases with no gene match: 2. This CDR3 contains 15 residues. The CDR3 DNA reads TGTGCCAGCAGTGATTGGACAGGGGGGAACACTGAAGCTTTCTTT. Translated: CASSDWTGGNTEAFF.

This clone was detected a few times. This chain connects TRBV7-9 to TRBJ2-7, with D hard to call. The length of the CDR3 is 13 residues. The V and J ends lost 1 base and 1 base respectively, with 5 bases between them. CDR1 and CDR2 (germline): SEHNR, FQNEAQ (reference sequence). CDR3 residues: CASSLGKSYEQYF. The CDR3 DNA sequence: TGTGCCAGCAGCTTAGGTAAATCCTACGAGCAGTACTTC.

About this clone: Distinct nucleotide sequences in the sample also encode this CDR3. The CDR3 protein is CAISESKDSNYGYTF. In DNA form, the CDR3 reads TGTGCCATCAGTGAGTCTAAGGACTCTAACTATGGCTACACCTTC. V is TRBV10-3 and J is TRBJ1-2; D remains unclear. CDR3 length: 15 residues. Trimming took off 0 bases at V and 0 bases at J, with 8 bases between the two ends. The germline CDR1 and CDR2 sequences are ENHRY and SYGVKD.

The chain joins TRBV29-1 to TRBJ1-1; a weak D match, TRBD1 (6 bases). The V gene's germline CDR1 is SQVTM and CDR2 ANQGSEA. CDR3 length equals 13 residues. With 6 bases removed from V and 0 bases from J, the gap between germline ends came to 11 bases. The CDR3 DNA reads as TGCAGCGTGGATACAGGGCTGAACACTGAAGCTTTCTTT. It translates to CSVDTGLNTEAFF.